This TCR beta chain was observed in a study of cytomegalovirus exposure and HLA in healthy donors. In this sample, this clone turned up once. Deletions cut 6 bases from V and 0 bases from J, with 15 bases between. The CDR3 is 16 amino acids. Germline values: CDR1 MNHNY, CDR2 SVGAGI (reference sequence). Sequencing used immunoSEQ multiplex PCR; TCRdb keeps in-frame clones, though not all of them. This sample has around 140,000 clones, with roughly 87% found just once. The V gene is TRBV6-6, the J gene TRBJ1-3, with D unclear. The sequence was collected from a man younger than 35 in good health and CMV-seropositive. The sequenced material came from PBMCs. The CDR3 here is CASRERFSTSGNTIYF. The CDR3, as DNA: TGTGCCAGCAGAGAGCGCTTTTCTACCTCTGGAAACACCATATATTTT.